One and the same sample provided the 17 T cell receptor beta chains below, sequenced in a study of cytomegalovirus exposure and HLA in healthy donors. Amplification used 60 Vbeta primers and 13 Jbeta primers. The data were produced by immunoSEQ multiplex PCR, yet TCRdb's version contains in-frame clones alone and is incomplete. The repertoire table contains 150,000 to 200,000 clones. Sequencing was done on a sample of PBMCs. The receptors here all came from a man aged 25 to 45 in good health and CMV-seronegative.

The rearrangement joins TRBV18 to TRBJ1-2; a possible D gene is TRBD1 (6 bases). The CDR3 consists of 15 residues. Germline V gene lookup returns CDR1 KGHSH and CDR2 LQKENI. V lost 2 bases to trimming and J lost 3 bases, with 13 bases between them. CDR3 nucleotides: TGTGCCAGCTCACCATATGGCAGGGGAGACTATGGCTACACCTTC. This gives the protein CASSPYGRGDYGYTF.

J is TRBJ1-3 and V is TRBV6-1; weak D call: TRBD1 (6 bases). This CDR3 comprises 14 residues. The germline gives CDR1 MNHNS, CDR2 SASEGT. Trimming removed 6 bases at V and 2 bases at J, with 11 bases between. Written as DNA, the CDR3 is TGTGCCAGCAGCTCACAGGGTGCTGGAAACACCATATATTTT. Its protein is CASSSQGAGNTIYF.

The chain combines TRBV7-8 with TRBJ1-2; D gene uncertain. The CDR3 loop spans 19 amino acids. Germline-derived CDR1 and CDR2 are SGHVS and FQNEAQ. Trimming pared 2 bases from V and 0 bases from J, leaving 22 bases between. CDR3 in amino acids: CASSLWGVGTYYANYGYTF. The CDR3 nucleotides read TGTGCCAGCAGCTTATGGGGAGTGGGTACTTACTATGCTAACTATGGCTACACCTTC.

The rearrangement links TRBV9 to TRBJ2-1, with D tentatively TRBD1 (6 bases). Trimming shortened V by 4 bases and J by 5 bases, and 13 bases separated the two germline ends. This CDR3 is 14 amino acids long. The germline V gene has CDR1 SGDLS and CDR2 YYNGEE. The DNA of the CDR3 is TGTGCCAGCAGCCGAACAGGGCCCAACAATGAGCAGTTCTTC. Its protein product is CASSRTGPNNEQFF.

The rearrangement uses TRBV18 and TRBJ2-1; possibly TRBD2 for D (5 bases). Germline V lookup: CDR1 KGHSH, CDR2 LQKENI. The V and J ends lost 5 bases and 5 bases respectively, with 19 bases between them. This CDR3 is built from 16 residues. CDR3 bases: TGTGCCAGCTCAGAGACTATTCGGCCTCCGAACAATGAGCAGTTCTTC. This codes for CASSETIRPPNNEQFF.

The V and J genes are TRBV6-1 and TRBJ1-2; 8 bases line up with TRBD1. Germline values: CDR1 MNHNS, CDR2 SASEGT. This CDR3 contains 17 residues. V shed 4 bases, J shed 7 bases, and the junction held 17 bases outside the gene matches. The CDR3 DNA follows: TGTGCCAGCAGTGGAAGAGTCGGGACAGGCGACAGAGGTGGCTACACCTTC. Translation gives CASSGRVGTGDRGGYTF.

The chain joins TRBV4-2 to TRBJ2-5; 11 bases fit TRBD2. The V and J ends lost 2 bases and 7 bases, in that order; junction bases with no gene match: 18. The CDR3 extends over 19 amino acids. CDR1 and CDR2 (germline): LGHNA, YNFKEQ. CDR3 DNA: TGTGCCAGCAGCCAAAGAACACTAGCGGGGGCCGGAGAACATGTGACCCAGTACTTC. This encodes CASSQRTLAGAGEHVTQYF.

The chain has TRBV5-1 and TRBJ2-7; TRBD1 matches 10 bases. J was trimmed by 5 bases and V by 4 bases; bases with no gene match: 6. The CDR3 is made up of 14 amino acids. CDR1 SGHRS and CDR2 YFSETQ come from the germline V gene. Here the CDR3 DNA reads TGCGCCAGCAGCCGAGGGACAGGGGTAAACGAGCAGTACTTC. Encoded protein: CASSRGTGVNEQYF.

The rearrangement links TRBV10-1 to TRBJ1-2; a possible D gene is TRBD1 (6 bases). The V and J ends lost 1 base and 6 bases respectively, with 9 bases between them. CDR1 and CDR2 from the germline V gene are WNHNN and SYGVQD (reference sequence). CDR3 size: 13 residues. CDR3 in DNA: TGCGCCAGCAGTGAGTATACAGGGCATGGCTACACCTTC. Its translation: CASSEYTGHGYTF.

The chain employs TRBV18 and TRBJ1-2; 11 bases match TRBD1. V lost 3 bases, J lost 2 bases, and 2 bases stayed unmatched. The CDR3 sequence is 15 residues long. The germline CDR1 and CDR2 sequences are KGHSH and LQKENI. The CDR3 loop reads CASSPGQGANYGYTF. Here the CDR3 DNA reads TGTGCCAGCTCACCCGGACAGGGGGCGAACTATGGCTACACCTTC.

V gene TRBV10-2 combines with J gene TRBJ1-5, with D possibly TRBD1 on 6 matching bases. The V and J ends lost 9 bases and 1 base respectively, with 13 bases between them. Germline V lookup: CDR1 WSHSY, CDR2 SAAADI. CDR3 size: 14 residues. The CDR3: CASLQGGSNQPQHF. In DNA, the CDR3 is TGCGCCAGTTTACAGGGTGGGAGCAATCAGCCCCAGCATTTT.

The chain is built from TRBV7-8 and TRBJ2-7; 11 bases fit TRBD2. V shed 5 bases, J shed 3 bases, and the junction held 6 bases outside the gene matches. The CDR3 sequence is 15 residues long. Germline V gene sequence: CDR1 SGHVS, CDR2 FQNEAQ. This CDR3 reads CASSPGLAVDYEQYF. In DNA form, the CDR3 reads TGTGCCAGCAGCCCGGGACTAGCGGTTGACTACGAGCAGTACTTC.

As DNA, the CDR3 is TGCGCCAGCAGCCGCCAGTTGGGGGGGGCTGAAGAACCCTACGAGCAGTACTTC. It codes for CASSRQLGGAEEPYEQYF. The chain combines TRBV4-1 with TRBJ2-7, with D maybe TRBD2 (7 bases). The CDR3 has 18 amino acids. Trimming took 4 bases from V and 2 from J, leaving 24 bases between them. Per germline, CDR1 MGHRA and CDR2 YSYEKL.

The CDR3 loop is CASSLGGGTITYEQYF. The CDR3 bases are TGTGCCAGCAGTCTAGGGGGCGGGACCATCACCTACGAGCAGTACTTC. The J gene is TRBJ2-7, the V gene TRBV7-3; D may be TRBD1 (7 bases). Trimming stripped 6 bases from V and 2 bases from J, with 20 bases between. Germline CDR1 reads SGHTA; CDR2 reads FQGTGA. The CDR3 covers 16 residues.

The genes are TRBV10-1 and TRBJ1-3; D might be TRBD1 (5 bases). Trimming removed 2 bases from V and 0 bases from J, with 11 bases in between. The CDR3 covers 16 residues. CDR1 is WNHNN and CDR2 is SYGVQD in the germline V gene (reference sequence). CDR3 nucleotides: TGCGCCAGCAGTGAGAGGGCAGGGTACTCTGGAAACACCATATATTTT. Translated: CASSERAGYSGNTIYF.

The DNA for the CDR3 is TGTGCCAGCAGTTACGGGAAGGGGAGGGGCAACACTGAAGCTTTCTTT. Protein sequence: CASSYGKGRGNTEAFF. V is TRBV6-6 and J is TRBJ1-1; D is perhaps TRBD1 (5 bases). The CDR3 spans 16 residues. Trimming cost V 2 bases and J 2 bases, with 15 bases left between them. Germline lookup yields CDR1 MNHNY and CDR2 SVGAGI (reference sequence).

V usage is TRBV9 and J usage is TRBJ1-1, with a possible D match to TRBD1 (5 bases). Trimming stripped 0 bases from V and 8 bases from J, with 8 bases between. The CDR3 contains 12 residues. Germline-derived CDR1 and CDR2 are SGDLS and YYNGEE. This chain's CDR3 is CASSVEGVEAFF. CDR3 coding DNA: TGTGCCAGCAGCGTAGAAGGGGTGGAAGCTTTCTTT.